Included here is one T cell receptor beta chain sequence, with context. Its target is unknown. These data belong to a study of shared clonotypes between healthy human individuals. General study results and limits: Compared with clonotypes that all four donors shared, non-shared clonotypes had lower generation probabilities. Enrolling few donors narrowed the genetic and exposure-history diversity that was represented. Donor clonotype sharing was expected to depend on sequencing depth.

In the naive CD8 group, cells lacked CD45RO and were positively selected for CCR7, so terminally differentiated effector memory CD45RA+ cells were left out. Sequencing used immunoSEQ multiplex PCR; TCRdb keeps in-frame clones, though not all of them. The table includes around 2.1 million clones, more than 85% detected once. With 8 bases removed from V and 8 bases from J, the gap between germline ends came to 14 bases. The germline gives CDR1 MNHEY, CDR2 SMNVEV (reference sequence). CDR3 size: 12 residues. V and J are TRBV27 and TRBJ2-3; TRBD1 is a possible D gene (6 bases). The sequence came from a man younger than 30 in good health. Some clones in this sample may be carry-over from other donors' samples. The sample comprised naive CD8+ T cells from PBMCs. CDR3 residues: CASAATGGTQYF. The CDR3 DNA reads as TGTGCCAGCGCAGCGACAGGCGGTACGCAGTATTTT.